This T cell receptor beta chain was recovered during a study of tumor-infiltrating lymphocytes in primary liver carcinoma. A remark on this clonotype: No conserved phenylalanine or tryptophan is present at the end of the CDR3, so a read error is the likely explanation.

The study co-extracted DNA and RNA from 20-30 mg of unsorted bulk tissue. Reverse transcription of approximately 0.55 ug total RNA with a constant-region primer produced TCR beta cDNA. TCR beta libraries came from three nested multiplex PCR rounds using slightly modified ARM-PCR. The study ran its first two PCR rounds for around 9 cycles each, using TRBV1-TRBV30 forward primers and a C-beta reverse primer. TCRdb re-called the multiplex PCR reads with MiXCR, one entry per CDR3 protein. The sample has approximately 45,000 distinct CDR3 sequences, roughly 75% seen once; the top ten hold roughly two fifths. Germline loops: CDR1 MDHEN, CDR2 SYDVKM. The CDR3 sequence is 12 residues long.

Source material: tumor-adjacent normal liver tissue. The chain links TRBV28 to TRBJ2-4; D uncertain. The sequence was obtained from a woman in her 30s with primary liver carcinoma and hepatitis B virus infection. The CDR3 DNA reads as TGTGCCAGCAGTTTCTATAAAATCATTCAGTACCTC. This sequence encodes CASSFYKIIQYL.